This entry lists 17 T cell receptor beta chains sequenced from one sample in a study of response to subunit inactivated influenza vaccine. From the RT-PCR reads, TCRdb called clonotypes with MiXCR, one entry per CDR3 protein. The sample includes 450,000 to 550,000 distinct CDR3 sequences, roughly 27% of them seen just once. The sample consisted of CD4+ T cells sorted from PBMCs, taken around 5 days after vaccination. These receptors were obtained from a man aged 45-65 years who received an inactivated influenza vaccine.

The rearrangement uses TRBV11-2 and TRBJ2-1; weak D call: TRBD2 (6 bases). This CDR3 spans 17 amino acids. Between the trimmed V and J ends, which lost 4 bases and 3 bases, there was a span of 19 bases. Germline values: CDR1 SGHAT, CDR2 FQNNGV. The CDR3 reads CASSSILGSGYYNEQFF. DNA for the CDR3: TGTGCCAGCAGCTCCATTCTAGGGAGCGGGTACTACAATGAGCAGTTCTTC.

This clonotype was found a few times. The rearrangement uses TRBV12-3 or TRBV12-4 and TRBJ2-1; 7 positions match TRBD2. V lost 7 bases and J lost 0; bases outside the gene matches: 12. The CDR3 is 17 amino acids. This chain's CDR3 is CASKRDSGTNSYNEQFF. Here the CDR3 DNA reads TGTGCCAGCAAGCGGGATAGCGGAACAAACTCCTACAATGAGCAGTTCTTC.

The chain joins TRBV28 to TRBJ2-7; D perhaps matches TRBD1 (5 bases). Trimming left V 3 bases short and J 1 base short, with 10 bases between. CDR3 length: 14 amino acids. Germline V lookup: CDR1 MDHEN, CDR2 SYDVKM. The CDR3 nucleotides are TGTGCCAGCAGTTTCTTTCAGGGTTCCTACGAGCAGTACTTC. It translates to CASSFFQGSYEQYF.

This clonotype was seen more than once but under ten times. The gene calls are TRBV11-2 and TRBJ2-1; TRBD1 agrees at 7 bases. The germline V gene encodes CDR1 SGHAT and CDR2 FQNNGV. V lost 4 bases, J lost 11 bases, and 5 bases stayed unmatched. There are 12 residues in the CDR3. CDR3 DNA: TGTGCCAGCAGCTCCCAGGACAGGAAGCAGTTCTTC. It encodes CASSSQDRKQFF. The full variable domain, its missing parts supplied by reference TRBV11-2 and TRBJ2-1, is EAGVAQSPRYKIIEKRQSVAFWCNPISGHATLYWYQQILGQGPKLLIQFQNNGVVDDSQLPKDRFSAERLKGVDSTLKIQPAKLEDSAVYLCASSSQDRKQFFGPGTRLTVL.

Only a few counts were recorded for this clonotype. The rearrangement joins TRBV12-3 or TRBV12-4 to TRBJ2-3, with TRBD2 as a possible D gene (6 bases). V dropped 7 bases and J dropped 2 bases, with 13 bases sitting between them. The CDR3 length is 14 residues. The CDR3: CASTLRGTTDTQYF. Written as DNA, the CDR3 is TGTGCCAGCACCCTTCGGGGGACCACAGATACGCAGTATTTT.

This chain connects TRBV5-1 to TRBJ2-7; 7 bases are a match to TRBD1. Germline V gene data show CDR1 as SGHRS and CDR2 as YFSETQ. The length of the CDR3 is 14 residues. The ends lost 4 bases at V and 3 bases at J; junction bases unmatched: 7. The CDR3: CASSTGTANYEQYF. As DNA, the CDR3 is TGCGCCAGCAGCACCGGGACAGCGAACTACGAGCAGTACTTC.

This clonotype showed up just a few times. The rearrangement links TRBV6-2 or TRBV6-3 to TRBJ2-5, with TRBD1 as a possible D gene (6 bases). The V and J ends lost 11 bases and 3 bases respectively, with 16 bases between them. This CDR3 contains 13 residues. Per the germline V gene, CDR1 is MNHEY and CDR2 is SVGEGT. This chain's CDR3 is CASCPHREETQYF. In DNA, the CDR3 is TGTGCCTCCTGCCCCCACAGGGAAGAGACCCAGTACTTC.

The chain couples TRBV15 to TRBJ2-7; either TRBD1 or TRBD2 may fit D (5 bases each). The ends were cut back, 0 bases at V and 0 bases at J, with 18 bases in the middle. Germline CDR1 and CDR2: LNHNV and YYDKDF (reference sequence). CDR3 length: 18 residues. CDR3 DNA: TGTGCCACCAGCAGAGATGCTACCGGGACCGCACCCTCCTACGAGCAGTACTTC. Its translation is CATSRDATGTAPSYEQYF.

Regarding this clonotype: An end of the junction differs from the germline gene, which may be a read error. This chain joins TRBV7-2 and TRBJ1-4, with D tentatively TRBD1 (6 bases). Looked up from germline, CDR1 is SGHTA and CDR2 is FQGNSA. The CDR3 runs to 14 residues. The CDR3 DNA reads as TGTGCCACCAGCCCCCAACAGGGAAATGAAAAACTGTTTTTT. This translates into CATSPQQGNEKLFF.

This clonotype was detected only a few times. V is TRBV20-1 and J is TRBJ2-1; either TRBD1 or TRBD2 may supply D (5 bases each). Germline V gene sequence: CDR1 DFQATT, CDR2 SNEGSKA (reference sequence). The CDR3 consists of 14 residues. V lost 5 bases and J 4 bases, leaving 15 bases between the germline ends. Here the CDR3 reads CSAGRDPVYNEQFF. CDR3 sequence (DNA): TGCAGTGCTGGCCGGGACCCAGTTTACAATGAGCAGTTCTTC.

CDR3 loop: CASSLRAGSDNEQFF. Here the CDR3 DNA reads TGCGCCAGCAGCTTGAGGGCAGGGAGTGACAATGAGCAGTTCTTC. This chain joins TRBV5-1 and TRBJ2-1; D may correspond to TRBD1 or TRBD2 (5 bases each). Trimming stripped 1 base from V and 5 bases from J, with 13 bases between. The V gene's germline CDR1 is SGHRS and CDR2 YFSETQ. The CDR3 is 15 amino acids.

This clonotype was detected only a few times. The rearrangement joins TRBV6-1 to TRBJ2-2; D call uncertain. Deletions cut 10 bases from V and 1 base from J, with 10 bases between. Germline loops: CDR1 MNHNS, CDR2 SASEGT. This CDR3 has 13 residues. The CDR3 sequence: CAILDGNTGELFF. The CDR3 DNA follows: TGTGCCATCCTGGACGGGAACACCGGGGAGCTGTTTTTT.

This rearrangement joins TRBV18 to TRBJ2-7; 7 bases match TRBD1. With V trimmed by 6 bases and J by 4 bases, 12 bases remained unmatched. Germline CDR1 reads KGHSH; CDR2 reads LQKENI. The CDR3 spans 15 residues. Written as DNA, the CDR3 is TGTGCCAGCTCTCACAGGGGTCACCCCCAATACGAGCAGTACTTC. It codes for CASSHRGHPQYEQYF.

This chain joins TRBV6-2 or TRBV6-3 and TRBJ2-2; D is undetermined. V shed 3 bases and J shed 6 bases, with 11 bases lying between them. This CDR3 is built from 14 residues. Germline CDR1 and CDR2: MNHEY and SVGEGT. For the CDR3, the DNA is TGTGCCAGCAGTTATAACCGCAGGTCCGGGGAGCTGTTTTTT. Translating it yields CASSYNRRSGELFF.

The chain carries TRBV28 and TRBJ2-1, with TRBD2 identical over 7 bases. J was trimmed by 5 bases and V by 5 bases; bases with no gene match: 9. Germline values: CDR1 MDHEN, CDR2 SYDVKM. This CDR3 is 15 amino acids long. CDR3 DNA sequence: TGTGCCAGCAGTCTTGCGGGAGTCAGGAACAATGAGCAGTTCTTC. Amino acids: CASSLAGVRNNEQFF.

This chain joins TRBV27 and TRBJ1-1; D unclear. The CDR3 consists of 13 residues. Per the germline V gene, CDR1 is MNHEY and CDR2 is SMNVEV (reference sequence). V lost 2 bases, J lost 8 bases, and 12 bases lay in between. Written as DNA, the CDR3 is TGTGCCAGCAGTTTAATCGGACGGGGAGAAGCTTTCTTT. It specifies CASSLIGRGEAFF.

The CDR3 DNA follows: TGTGCCAGCGGCGGCGGGAGGGCCTTGGATACCGGGGAGCTGTTTTTT. Amino acid sequence: CASGGGRALDTGELFF. The chain employs TRBV3-1 and TRBJ2-2; TRBD2 matches at 9 bases. V dropped 8 bases and J dropped 5; count of bases not matched to a gene: 12. The CDR3 is 16 amino acids. Germline V CDR1 and CDR2: LGHDT, YNNKEL (reference sequence).